Sequencing of this TCR beta chain was carried out in a study of cytomegalovirus exposure and HLA in healthy donors (dated by TCRdb to 2015 to 2018). About the investigation overall: In an earlier analysis of some 550 of the donors, roughly 300 Gb of sequence data and just under 120 million unique TCR beta sequences from some 170 million T cells were reported. An early release covering 550 to 650 HLA-typed donors comprised roughly 300 gigabases of sequencing data and around 85 million unique TCR sequences. The genetic ancestry cluster associated with self-reported Caucasian donors included roughly four fifths of the 398 genotyped donors. The study aimed to test whether signatures of past pathogen exposure could be identified by cataloging public T cell receptors. The study profiled the T cell repertoires of approximately 700 subjects by immunosequencing and related them to cytomegalovirus serostatus. Along with the approximately 620-subject first cohort, a separate validation cohort of over 90 different subjects was used. The study combined high-throughput TCR immunosequencing, statistical association of individual TCRs with disease status, and machine learning to predict cytomegalovirus infection status. A later analysis re-analyzed previously published TCR beta repertoires from several hundred donors and added high-resolution HLA genotyping to study TCR occurrence patterns. In the later analysis, no new phenotypic data were used to find candidate immune exposures; instead, reliance was placed on TCR beta sequences and their occurrence across donors. An earlier analysis of 450 to 750 of the donors used high-throughput TCR beta sequencing to judge whether each TCR beta V gene segment behaved as functional or pseudogenic. Donor age, sex, ethnicity and CMV serostatus were compiled together with the repertoire data. In a later genetic analysis, genome-wide SNP genotypes for about three fifths of the roughly 670 donors were used, and that subset was treated as a discovery cohort. All discovery cohort repertoires had been generated using a single sequencing platform. HLA typing covered class I and class II loci at four-digit resolution. The number of typed donors differed by locus: roughly 620-640 for A, B, C, DRB1 and DQB1; approximately 530 for DQA1; 600 to 610 for DPA1; and 450 to 480 for DPB1. A few DR-DQ haplotypes were handled as single units for association and clustering because linkage in the cohort was strong. Across around 400 genotyped donors of the cohort, an average of roughly 200,000 unique TCR beta nucleotide sequences per donor were sequenced, and roughly a sixth of those sequences were non-productive.

The library came from the immunoSEQ multiplex PCR assay. A mixture of 60 forward primers for TCR Vbeta segments and 13 reverse primers for TCR Jbeta segments was used in the multiplex PCR. A multiplex PCR assay on genomic DNA amplified the CDR3 region of rearranged TCR beta genes. Amplified TCR beta libraries were sequenced as 87-base-pair reads on the Illumina HiSeq System. Under the source paper's analysis protocol: A later analysis counted tens of millions of unique TCR beta chains across the 690 or so repertoires, and some 11 million of these chains were shared by at least two donors. To remove PCR and sequencing errors, raw reads were error-corrected and collapsed into unique sequences using a nearest-neighbor algorithm that merged closely related sequences. To assign V, D and J gene segments, CDR3 sequences were aligned to IMGT reference sequences. For a sequence to be retained, a match of at least six nucleotides was required to both a V gene segment and a J gene segment. Rearrangements were called productive when the CDR3 lacked stop codons and stayed in frame with V and J; all others were non-productive. CDR3 was defined by IMGT convention, running from the second conserved V-encoded cysteine to the conserved J-encoded phenylalanine. Sequences without an unambiguous match to a single V gene segment were excluded from the earlier analysis of about 640 of the donors. An earlier analysis of several hundred of the donors called V segments functional above 56.7% productive rearrangements and segregating when the between-donor standard deviation exceeded 5%. A statistical classification framework was built to diagnose cytomegalovirus status from the catalog of TCR beta chain sequences. In a later analysis, TCR nucleotide sequences were compared against IMGT/GENE-DB human TR gene sequences so that V and J genes could be assigned. In a later analysis, CDR3 sequences and most-parsimonious VDJ recombination scenarios were assigned using the TCRdist pipeline. A later analysis defined each TCR beta chain by its CDR3 amino acid sequence plus V-gene family, and excluded reads lacking a unique V-gene family. A later analysis removed over 500 highly shared, low-generation-probability nucleotide sequences to deal with suspected cross-contamination and a sequencing artifact. For each public chain, a later analysis derived a clonal expansion index from normalized ranks of inferred template counts within each repertoire. In a later analysis, generation probabilities were computed with a VDJ recombination model fitted to out-of-frame rearrangements, and the resulting probabilities were checked against IGoR. In a later analysis, hypergeometric tests were used to score TCR-TCR, TCR-HLA and TCR-CMV co-occurrence, with a repertoire-size bias correction applied to TCR pairs. To estimate false discovery rates, a later analysis permuted the HLA or CMV assignments 20 times. A later analysis grouped co-occurring TCRs with DBSCAN, adding TCRdist sequence similarity when clustering within HLA-allele-positive subsets. Repertoires with fewer than 30,000 or more than 120,000 public chains, plus five repertoires with anomalous nucleotide sharing, were excluded from co-occurrence clustering. The clones in this table, taken by TCRdb from immuneACCESS, are in-frame only. Not every clone is retained; where verified, under half of the shortfall comes from an unresolved V gene, and the cause of the rest is unknown. V and J calls and clone size are copied from that table; D and trimming were computed from the DNA. Within this sample are about 160,000 clones, with 65% to 80% of them counted one time only. The top ten clonotypes cover around 7% of the sample.

In total, approximately 690 healthy bone marrow donors made up the cohort. At the time of sampling, all cohort members were nominally healthy, though unrecorded immune exposures were likely present. The donor tested CMV seropositive, placing the donor among the 289 seropositive members of the cohort. A peripheral blood sample was provided by each donor, and peripheral blood mononuclear cells were used for TCR beta sequencing. Genomic DNA was extracted from the blood cell samples with the Qiagen DNeasy Blood Extraction Kit. The cysteine opens and the phenylalanine closes a CDR3 of 15 amino acids. The DNA shown is the 45-base CDR3, in frame from base 1. V is reduced by 7 bases and J by 4 bases, leaving a spacing of 17 bases between them. According to the germline V gene, CDR1 reads MNHNS and CDR2 reads SASEGT. What the research found in general, with its limitations: Linkage disequilibrium might explain the correlated functional status among segregating V segments, but an unknown experimental factor could not be ruled out. A few of the identified cytomegalovirus-associated TCR beta chains were confirmed in vitro to be specific for cytomegalovirus antigens. An association between a missense DCLRE1C variant and V-gene and J-gene trimming of TCR beta chains was found in a later genetic analysis and replicated in an independent cohort. Most CMV-associated TCR beta chains appeared to be HLA-restricted in a later analysis, and the HLA associations seemed to be driven largely by CMV exposure. In a later analysis, the rate of TCR association differed among HLA loci, with DRB1 alleles having the most associated TCRs and HLA-C alleles having the fewest. In an earlier analysis of 500 to 650 of the donors, most TCR beta V segments appeared in productive rearrangements about 87% or about 30% of the time, broadly matching IMGT annotations. For the cohort, immune exposure information was limited to CMV serostatus. A total of about 150 TCR beta chains were listed by the study as associated with cytomegalovirus. According to a later genetic analysis, donors in an Asian-associated ancestry cluster had fewer N-insertions in productive TCRs than the approximately 690-donor mean. The sequencing pipeline was judged likely to have produced a cluster of highly shared sequence variants as a technical artifact. While some public TCRs were present in many individuals, most TCR sequences turned up only very rarely across donors. Some IMGT-functional V segments, including TRBV6-2 and TRBV6-3, could not be distinguished by the 87-base-pair reads and were therefore excluded. A further reported finding was that TCR beta sequences accurately predicted the HLA-A and HLA-B alleles for most subjects in the first cohort. The earlier analysis of 450 to 700 of the donors excluded roughly 17 rarely observed V segments, including chromosome 9 orphons, because counts were too low. The classifier was reported to diagnose cytomegalovirus status with high specificity and sensitivity in both the original cohort and the validation cohort. Specific HLA alleles were associated with 18,000 or so TCR beta sequences at a false discovery rate of 0.05 in a later analysis. It was suggested by the authors that the approach could potentially be generalized to other disease states and immunological phenotypes. A later analysis found that HLA-associated TCR beta chains were more clonally expanded and had lower generation probabilities than equally common non-associated chains. A later analysis reported that several top co-occurrence clusters appeared linked to parvovirus B19, influenza, CMV and Epstein-Barr virus. HLA typing was unavailable for some donors at each locus, so association tests used only the typed subset. Only TCR beta chains were sequenced in this cohort, and the absence of alpha or paired-chain data limited detectable features. Assigning TCR associations to individual alleles was difficult when HLA alleles, especially DR and DQ, strongly co-occurred. Sequencing depth was assumed to be roughly uniform across donors in the presence/absence analyses, though that assumption may not hold.

With regard to this clone: The antigen this receptor binds is unknown. Per-base quality was not reported, and no clone a single base away is much larger than it.

Here the chain combines TRBV6-1 and TRBJ2-1, with a tentative D gene TRBD2 over 6 matching bases. The receptor's source is a woman in her 40s in good health and CMV-seropositive. The sequencing sample was made of PBMCs. For the CDR3, the sequence is CASTIIAEMYNEQFF. The nucleotide sequence is given as TGTGCCAGCACGATCATAGCGGAGATGTACAATGAGCAGTTCTTC.